The text below deals with one T cell receptor beta chain. This specimen comes from a study of blood T cell repertoires in COVID-19. Study as a whole: From T cells, B-cell-depleted T cells, or PBMCs came the material, which was cDNA or gDNA.

The CDR3 length is 19 residues. Germline values: CDR1 LNHNV, CDR2 YYDKDF (reference sequence). Trimming removed 0 bases from V and 3 bases from J, with 23 bases in between. Per the study methods: Estimates of nucleated cell counts were drawn from the amplification of reference gene primers. The data were produced by immunoSEQ multiplex PCR, yet TCRdb's version contains in-frame clones alone and is incomplete. That table gives V, J and clone size, and the DNA gave D and trimming. The sample lists about 34,000 clones, 85% seen once, with about 14% in the top ten. The rearrangement joins TRBV15 to TRBJ2-5, with a possible D match to TRBD2 (6 bases). The clonotype originates from a human donor with acute or convalescent COVID-19. The donor label of this sample is uncertain. The sequenced sample was peripheral blood. The CDR3 bases are TGTGCCACCAGCAGAGATTTGTGGGGACTCGGCGCTGGGGAAGAGACCCAGTACTTC. Its protein is CATSRDLWGLGAGEETQYF.